This is a list of T cell receptor beta chains from one sample in a study of technical replicates of blood from a handful of donors. Profiling relied on immunoSEQ multiplex PCR, and the TCRdb table lists in-frame clones only, not all of them. Among about 91,000 clones listed, 85% to 95% were seen once. Input material: T cells isolated from PBMCs. Receptor source: a human donor in good health. Each CDR3 is given with its conserved first and last residue. Fields, in order: J gene, D gene, clone size, V gene, CDR3 protein, CDR3 DNA. A D gene is named only where the DNA matches it firmly. Clone size is given for some rows only: seen once, a few or many times, or a class if the clone is expanded.

>TRBJ2-3|TRBD2|NA|TRBV4-1
CASGRGLAGADTQYF
TGCGCCAGCGGGAGGGGACTAGCGGGAGCAGATACGCAGTATTTT
>TRBJ1-3|NA|NA|TRBV18
CASSDQGSSGNTIYF
TGTGCCAGCTCGGATCAGGGATCCTCTGGAAACACCATATATTTT
>TRBJ2-7|TRBD1|NA|TRBV29-1
CSVLTGDSYEQYF
TGCAGCGTCCTGACAGGGGACTCCTACGAGCAGTACTTC
>TRBJ1-3|NA|NA|TRBV19
CASSGLDGSSGNTIYF
TGTGCCAGTAGTGGTCTGGACGGGAGCTCGGGAAACACCATATATTTT
>TRBJ1-5|NA|NA|TRBV4-2
CASSQDLGQQPQHF
TGTGCCAGCAGCCAAGATCTTGGACAACAGCCCCAGCATTTT
>TRBJ1-1|TRBD1|NA|TRBV5-4
CASSQNPGQTLNTEAFF
TGTGCCAGCAGCCAGAATCCGGGACAGACTTTGAACACTGAAGCTTTCTTT
>TRBJ2-1|NA|NA|TRBV6-5
CASSSRERSYNEQFF
TGTGCCAGCAGTTCCAGGGAAAGGAGCTACAATGAGCAGTTCTTC
>TRBJ1-2|TRBD1|NA|TRBV4-1
CASSQGTGNGYTF
TGCGCCAGCAGCCAAGGGACAGGGAACGGCTACACCTTC
>TRBJ1-1|TRBD1|NA|TRBV6-1
CASRERQGPMNTEAFF
TGTGCCAGCAGAGAACGACAGGGGCCGATGAACACTGAAGCTTTCTTT
>TRBJ2-1|NA|NA|TRBV11-3
CASSPRLADNEQFF
TGTGCCAGCAGCCCCCGCCTGGCTGACAATGAGCAGTTCTTC
>TRBJ2-1|TRBD2|once|TRBV5-1
CASSSQVGGVYNEQFF
TGCGCCAGCAGCTCCCAGGTGGGGGGGGTCTACAATGAGCAGTTCTTC
>TRBJ1-5|TRBD1|NA|TRBV28
CASSFEGLGQNQPQHF
TGTGCCAGCAGTTTTGAGGGATTGGGACAGAACCAGCCCCAGCATTTT